This TCR beta chain was sequenced in a study of beta chain features in type 1 diabetes. Study context: The examined sorted cells totaled fewer than 140 million across samples.

Sequencing targeted expressed TCRB transcripts, as all isolated RNA had been reverse transcribed. Sequencing was performed with immunoSEQ multiplex PCR; in TCRdb, only in-frame clones are kept and a portion is missing. The table has 850,000 to 900,000 clones, roughly a sixth seen once; the top ten hold about 0.02%. Stem cell-like memory, regulatory, central memory and naive CD4+ cells were sorted via CD45RO/CCR7/CD25/CD127/CD95/CD27. Regarding this clone: The target antigen is unknown.

The CDR3 has 15 amino acids. Germline V lookup: CDR1 MGHDK, CDR2 SYGVNS. Trimming stripped 3 bases from V and 1 base from J, with 13 bases between. The study's findings and limits: PCR might pick shorter templates more often, in the same way for patients and controls. Across all four CD4+ subsets, people with type 1 diabetes showed modestly shorter TCRB CDR3s.

Sequenced sample: naive CD4+ T cells from blood. The sequence was obtained from a woman under 30 in good health. The chain is built from TRBV25-1 and TRBJ2-7, with a weak D call TRBD2 (5 bases). The CDR3 DNA reads as TGTGCCAGCAGTGACCCTCATGGCGGGTCCTACGAGCAGTACTTC. Protein sequence: CASSDPHGGSYEQYF.